Shown below are 23 T cell receptor beta chains from a single sample sequenced in a study of regulatory T cells in long-lasting Graves disease. Stated time point: newly diagnosed GD, antithyroid drugs for less than 3 months. With RNA extracted from PBMCs as input, the TCR library was made. The authors built TCR beta libraries using iRepertoire HTBI primers and Arm-PCR of CDR3 regions. One entry per CDR3 protein, called by TCRdb with MiXCR from the multiplex PCR reads. The sample shows some 320,000 distinct CDR3 sequences, 15% to 20% of them seen only once. The starting material was peripheral blood mononuclear cells (PBMCs), obtained at new diagnosis, from a patient treated with antithyroid drugs. All receptors derive from a female donor with Graves disease.

This clonotype has at least ten counts. CDR3 sequence: CASSLGGQGHYGYTF. The CDR3 nucleotides are TGTGCCAGCAGTTTGGGTGGACAGGGGCACTATGGCTACACCTTC. V usage is TRBV28 and J usage is TRBJ1-2; 9 bases line up with TRBD1. The germline V gene has CDR1 MDHEN and CDR2 SYDVKM. The CDR3 is 15 residues long. V lost 3 bases and J lost 3; bases outside the gene matches: 5.

This clonotype was counted between two and nine times. The V and J genes are TRBV29-1 and TRBJ1-2; 10 nucleotides match TRBD1. The germline V gene encodes CDR1 SQVTM and CDR2 ANQGSEA. Germline trimming cut 2 bases from V and 3 bases from J; bases unmatched to any gene: 9. The CDR3 extends over 16 amino acids. The CDR3 is CSVERGDRGLDYGYTF. Written as DNA, the CDR3 is TGCAGCGTTGAACGAGGGGACAGGGGATTGGACTATGGCTACACCTTC.

This clonotype was seen only a few times. This chain links TRBV9 with TRBJ2-2, with a weak D call TRBD1 (6 bases). The germline CDR1 and CDR2 sequences are SGDLS and YYNGEE. V lost 7 bases and J lost 0, with 10 bases in between. The CDR3 length is 14 residues. CDR3 coding DNA: TGTGCCAGCGGAAGGACAGCGAACACCGGGGAGCTGTTTTTT. Translation: CASGRTANTGELFF.

This clonotype was seen repeatedly, ten times or more. The chain combines TRBV11-2 with TRBJ2-3, with D perhaps matching TRBD1 (6 bases). The CDR3 spans 16 residues. Germline loops: CDR1 SGHAT, CDR2 FQNNGV. Trimming stripped 6 bases from V and 7 bases from J, with 23 bases between. The CDR3 protein is CASSPLRRVQGYTQYF. The CDR3, as DNA: TGTGCCAGCAGTCCTTTACGTCGCGTTCAGGGGTATACGCAGTATTTT.

The chain uses TRBV6-4 and TRBJ1-6, with a weak D call TRBD1 (5 bases). The CDR3 spans 11 residues. Deletions cut 2 bases from V and 12 bases from J, with 5 bases between. The germline gives CDR1 MRHNA, CDR2 SNTAGT. The CDR3 coding sequence is TGTGCCAGCAGTGACGGGGGACCCCTCCACTTT. It specifies CASSDGGPLHF.

This clonotype was picked up many times. V and J are TRBV5-1 and TRBJ2-5, with 8 nucleotides matching TRBD1. The CDR3 consists of 17 residues. V gave up 4 bases and J gave up 3 bases; unmatched junction bases: 14. Looked up from germline, CDR1 is SGHRS and CDR2 is YFSETQ. CDR3 protein: CASSAGTGFIGEETQYF. CDR3 bases: TGCGCCAGCAGCGCCGGGACAGGCTTCATTGGGGAAGAGACCCAGTACTTC.

The V and J genes are TRBV6-1 and TRBJ2-7, with 7 bases that match TRBD2. The CDR3 is made up of 15 amino acids. Germline V gene lookup returns CDR1 MNHNS and CDR2 SASEGT. The V gene end was trimmed by 4 bases and the J gene end by 8 bases; junction bases not matched to a gene: 14. CDR3 in DNA: TGTGCCAGCAGTGCCCCGGGAGCGGGACTTACGAAGCAGTACTTC. As protein: CASSAPGAGLTKQYF.

This sequence joins TRBV5-1 and TRBJ2-5; 8 bases agree with TRBD1. The CDR3 runs 15 residues. The germline V gene has CDR1 SGHRS and CDR2 YFSETQ. The V segment lost 6 bases and the J segment 5 bases; nucleotides outside the gene matches: 12. The CDR3 DNA is TGCGCCAGCACCATTAATCAGGGGGCGCGGGAGACCCAGTACTTC. Amino acid sequence: CASTINQGARETQYF.

This clonotype was seen at least ten times. The gene calls are TRBV5-1 and TRBJ2-3, with 14 bases aligning to TRBD2. Trimming took 0 bases from V and 6 from J; bases not matched to a gene: 6. The CDR3 is 17 residues long. The germline gives CDR1 SGHRS, CDR2 YFSETQ. The CDR3 coding sequence is TGCGCCAGCAGCTTGGTGGGACTAGCGGGAGTCGGTGATACGCAGTATTTT. Amino acids: CASSLVGLAGVGDTQYF.

This clonotype was seen ten or more times. The chain joins TRBV11-3 to TRBJ2-7, with 9 bases aligning to TRBD1. J lost 0 bases, V lost 5 bases, and 5 bases had no gene match. CDR1 is SGHNT, CDR2 YENEEA, per germline. The length of the CDR3 is 15 residues. The CDR3 reads CASSARDRASYEQYF. Written as DNA, the CDR3 is TGTGCCAGCAGCGCCCGGGACAGGGCCTCCTACGAGCAGTACTTC.

There are many counts of this clonotype. This chain joins TRBV4-1 and TRBJ1-2, with unresolved D. Germline lookup yields CDR1 MGHRA and CDR2 YSYEKL. Trimming removed 0 bases from V and 6 bases from J, with 14 bases in between. The CDR3 covers 15 residues. CDR3 in amino acids: CASSQDWTWVDGYTF. The CDR3 DNA reads as TGCGCCAGCAGCCAAGATTGGACTTGGGTCGATGGCTACACCTTC.

Ten or more counts support this clonotype. The chain uses TRBV28 and TRBJ1-3; unclear D gene. The CDR3 is made up of 14 amino acids. V shed 3 bases and J shed 2 bases, with 8 bases lying between them. Germline CDR1 reads MDHEN; CDR2 reads SYDVKM. The CDR3: CASSFAHTGNTIYF. The CDR3 nucleotides read TGTGCCAGCAGTTTTGCACATACTGGAAACACCATATATTTT.

The sample holds many counts of this clonotype. The chain employs TRBV19 and TRBJ1-1, with 10 bases lining up with TRBD1. The CDR3 consists of 15 residues. The germline V gene encodes CDR1 LNHDA and CDR2 SQIVND (reference sequence). The V gene end was trimmed by 3 bases and the J gene end by 7 bases; junction bases not matched to a gene: 8. CDR3 amino acids: CASSIQTGGRNEAFF. The CDR3 region has the DNA TGTGCCAGTAGTATTCAGACAGGGGGCAGGAATGAAGCTTTCTTT.

The V call is TRBV6-7, the J call TRBJ1-4, with D possibly TRBD1 on 6 matching bases. TRBV6-7 is marked as an open reading frame, function uncertain. Trimming removed 2 bases at V and 8 bases at J, with 12 bases between. The CDR3 covers 14 residues. In nucleotides, the CDR3 is TGTGCCAGCAGTTACGCGGAGGGGGAAGAAAAACTGTTTTTT. Residues: CASSYAEGEEKLFF.

This clonotype has at least ten counts. This chain links TRBV20-1 with TRBJ2-1; 12 bases align to TRBD2. Germline lookup yields CDR1 DFQATT and CDR2 SNEGSKA (reference sequence). Trimming at V came to 3 bases and at J to 4 bases, leaving 7 bases not matched to a gene. This CDR3 is 16 amino acids long. This chain's CDR3 is CSASRSGTSGYNEQFF. The CDR3 nucleotides are TGCAGTGCTAGTCGCTCCGGGACTAGCGGGTACAATGAGCAGTTCTTC.

This clonotype was recorded at least ten times. V is TRBV28 and J is TRBJ2-7, with 16 bases lining up with TRBD2. Germline CDR1 MDHEN, CDR2 SYDVKM. J lost 2 bases, V lost 3 bases, and 1 base had no gene match. CDR3 length: 16 amino acids. The CDR3 nucleotides are TGTGCCAGCAGTTTCGGGACTAGCGGGAGGGCCTACGAGCAGTACTTC. It is translated as CASSFGTSGRAYEQYF.

This clonotype was picked up many times. The rearrangement uses TRBV27 and TRBJ2-1; 8 nucleotides line up with TRBD2. The CDR3 is made up of 16 amino acids. CDR1 is MNHEY, CDR2 SMNVEV, per germline (reference sequence). With 5 bases clipped from V and 0 bases from J, the junction kept 6 bases outside the gene matches. CDR3: CASSGRLASSYNEQFF. The CDR3 nucleotides are TGTGCCAGCAGTGGGCGACTAGCGAGCTCCTACAATGAGCAGTTCTTC.

There are many counts of this clonotype. The chain couples TRBV29-1 to TRBJ2-7; 9 bases map to TRBD1. The CDR3 loop spans 14 amino acids. J gave up 5 bases and V 1 base, and 6 bases lay outside the gene matches. Germline V gene lookup returns CDR1 SQVTM and CDR2 ANQGSEA. The CDR3 reads CSVEGGQGADEQYF. DNA for the CDR3: TGCAGCGTTGAAGGGGGACAGGGTGCCGACGAGCAGTACTTC.

Details on this clonotype: A far larger clone is only one base removed, so a read error is likely. The gene calls are TRBV9 and TRBJ2-3; possibly TRBD2 for D (6 bases). Germline assignment: CDR1 SGDLS and CDR2 YYNGEE. V was shortened by 5 bases and J by 7 bases, with 26 bases between the two germline ends. The CDR3 loop spans 17 amino acids. CDR3 protein: CASSEVGLRRIPHTQYF. The CDR3 nucleotides read TGTGCCAGCAGTGAAGTTGGACTACGGAGAATCCCACATACGCAGTATTTT.

This clonotype was seen only a few times. A clone one base away is much larger, so this may be a read error. The chain uses TRBV6-5 and TRBJ2-2; 8 bases line up with TRBD2. The germline V gene has CDR1 MNHEY and CDR2 SVGAGI. There are 16 residues in the CDR3. CDR3 sequence: CASGYAAGEFVGELFF. For the CDR3, the DNA is TGTGCCAGCGGTTATGCAGCGGGAGAGTTCGTCGGGGAGCTGTTTTTT.

The chain employs TRBV2 and TRBJ2-5, with 8 bases identical to TRBD1. V gave up 6 bases and J gave up 7 bases; unmatched junction bases: 10. This CDR3 contains 14 residues. CDR1 is SNHLY and CDR2 is FYNNEI in the germline V gene. As DNA, the CDR3 is TGTGCCAGCAGCTGGGACAGGAATGAAGGGACCCAGTACTTC. Protein: CASSWDRNEGTQYF.

Only a few counts were recorded for this clonotype. Sequence at one end of the junction differs from germline and may be a read error. The chain has TRBV19 and TRBJ1-2; D remains ambiguous. CDR1 is LNHDA and CDR2 is SQIVND in the germline V gene (reference sequence). This CDR3 region has 14 residues. The CDR3 nucleotides are TGTGCCTGTAGCCCCCTAGACGGAAACTATGGCTACACCTTC. Residues: CACSPLDGNYGYTF.

In this sample, this clonotype turned up many times. The chain combines TRBV6-9 with TRBJ2-7; perhaps TRBD1 as D (6 bases). The CDR3 totals 19 residues. Between the trimmed V and J ends, which lost 3 bases and 2 bases, there was a span of 26 bases. Germline V gives CDR1 MNHGY, CDR2 SVAAGI. CDR3 sequence reads: CASSYSPASGHKEPYEQYF. CDR3 in DNA: TGTGCCAGCAGTTACTCCCCCGCGTCGGGACACAAGGAACCCTACGAGCAGTACTTC.